The rows below give T cell receptor beta chains drawn from one sample of a study of CXCR3-negative and CXCR3-positive naive CD8 T cells. TCRdb reprocessed the 5' RACE reads, with one entry per CDR3 protein and no DNA. This repertoire comprises more than 80,000 distinct CDR3 sequences; its ten largest clones make up 0.3% to 0.4%. The sample taken for sequencing was naive CXCR3+ CD8+ T cells from blood. The source of these receptors is a human donor in good health. Some clones in this sample may be carry-over from other donors' samples. Each CDR3 is given with its conserved first and last residue.

V gene: TRBV6-5; J gene: TRBJ2-7; CDR3 protein: CASSTMTDSYEQYF
V gene: TRBV19; J gene: TRBJ2-1; CDR3 protein: CASSIGYGGPNEQFF
V gene: TRBV28; J gene: TRBJ2-7; CDR3 protein: CASSLRLGLDGSYEQYF
V gene: TRBV27; J gene: TRBJ2-7; CDR3 protein: CASSYQGGRAYEQYF
V gene: TRBV19; J gene: TRBJ2-1; CDR3 protein: CASTAGWNEQFF
V gene: TRBV25-1; J gene: TRBJ1-5; CDR3 protein: CASSEGGMGDQPQHF
V gene: TRBV20-1; J gene: TRBJ2-7; CDR3 protein: CSASGTGGPYEQYF
V gene: TRBV29-1; J gene: TRBJ2-7; CDR3 protein: CSVGTDLTYEQYF
V gene: TRBV29-1; J gene: TRBJ2-1; CDR3 protein: CSGRGDREVRTDEQFF
V gene: TRBV12-3/TRBV12-4; J gene: TRBJ2-1; CDR3 protein: CASSPPRRNEQFF
V gene: TRBV15; J gene: TRBJ2-7; CDR3 protein: CATSGPGTSGRGDSVEQYF
V gene: TRBV28; J gene: TRBJ1-6; CDR3 protein: CASRFPGSSYNSPLHF
V gene: TRBV5-1; J gene: TRBJ2-5; CDR3 protein: CASSLEWGTKFQETQYF
V gene: TRBV12-3/TRBV12-4; J gene: TRBJ1-5; CDR3 protein: CASSLSGGSGNQPQHF
V gene: TRBV7-8; J gene: TRBJ2-5; CDR3 protein: CASSIPGETQYF
V gene: TRBV2; J gene: TRBJ2-7; CDR3 protein: CAGQTGGYEQYF
V gene: TRBV7-9; J gene: TRBJ1-4; CDR3 protein: CASGLSYEGEKLFF
V gene: TRBV28; J gene: TRBJ1-2; CDR3 protein: CASMSEGRPYGYTF
V gene: TRBV29-1; J gene: TRBJ1-1; CDR3 protein: CSVEGDTGYPEAFF
V gene: TRBV5-6; J gene: TRBJ2-7; CDR3 protein: CASSEWESSGRALGEQYF
V gene: TRBV5-1; J gene: TRBJ2-7; CDR3 protein: CASSLPDGVDRFSYEQYF
V gene: TRBV29-1; J gene: TRBJ1-1; CDR3 protein: CSVEDPGATEAFF
V gene: TRBV7-2; J gene: TRBJ1-1; CDR3 protein: CASSLMAGPTEAFF
V gene: TRBV29-1; J gene: TRBJ2-7; CDR3 protein: CSVEVSGSYEQYF
V gene: TRBV29-1; J gene: TRBJ1-2; CDR3 protein: CSVSDGLYGYTF
V gene: TRBV25-1; J gene: TRBJ2-7; CDR3 protein: CASSEWRIGGRGKLAYEQYF
V gene: TRBV6-5; J gene: TRBJ1-1; CDR3 protein: CASSYSLDRGYNTEAFF
V gene: TRBV20-1; J gene: TRBJ1-2; CDR3 protein: CSARVAGGDGYTF
V gene: TRBV18; J gene: TRBJ1-5; CDR3 protein: CASSDGHQPQHF
V gene: TRBV29-1; J gene: TRBJ2-1; CDR3 protein: CSVVTGTGVNEQFF
V gene: TRBV14; J gene: TRBJ1-3; CDR3 protein: CASSQGFGVRGNTIYF
V gene: TRBV9; J gene: TRBJ2-1; CDR3 protein: CASSVAGGVEDNEQFF
V gene: TRBV7-9; J gene: TRBJ1-4; CDR3 protein: CASSSLPKSTNEKLFF
V gene: TRBV12-3/TRBV12-4; J gene: TRBJ2-7; CDR3 protein: CASSLTGLAYEQYF
V gene: TRBV29-1; J gene: TRBJ2-5; CDR3 protein: CSVEVAGEVETQYF
V gene: TRBV6-6; J gene: TRBJ2-1; CDR3 protein: CASSYEESSYNEQFF
V gene: TRBV28; J gene: TRBJ2-7; CDR3 protein: CASSFFGSGSGYEQYF
V gene: TRBV6-2/TRBV6-3; J gene: TRBJ2-7; CDR3 protein: CASSLPHEQYF
V gene: TRBV29-1; J gene: TRBJ1-2; CDR3 protein: CSVESDREYGYTF
V gene: TRBV20-1; J gene: TRBJ1-2; CDR3 protein: CSAIKDRSNYGYTF
V gene: TRBV2; J gene: TRBJ2-1; CDR3 protein: CASSDVYNEQFF
V gene: TRBV20-1; J gene: TRBJ2-1; CDR3 protein: CSARQGSYNEQFF